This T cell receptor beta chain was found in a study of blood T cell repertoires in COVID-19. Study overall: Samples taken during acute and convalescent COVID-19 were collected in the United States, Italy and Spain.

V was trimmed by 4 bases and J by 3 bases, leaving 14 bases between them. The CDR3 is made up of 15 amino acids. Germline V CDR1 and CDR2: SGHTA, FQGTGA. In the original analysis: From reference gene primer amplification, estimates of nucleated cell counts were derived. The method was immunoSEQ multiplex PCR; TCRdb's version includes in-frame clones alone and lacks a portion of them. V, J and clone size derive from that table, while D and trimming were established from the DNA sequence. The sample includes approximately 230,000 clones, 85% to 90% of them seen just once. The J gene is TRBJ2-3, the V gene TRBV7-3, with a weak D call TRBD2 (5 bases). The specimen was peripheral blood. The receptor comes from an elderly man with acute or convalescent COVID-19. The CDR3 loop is CASSYSAGPTDTQYF. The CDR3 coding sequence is TGTGCCAGCAGCTACTCGGCGGGCCCTACAGATACGCAGTATTTT.